This entry lists 24 T cell receptor beta chains sequenced from one sample in a study of post-analysis software for immune sequencing data (dated by TCRdb to the mid-2010s). Library method: PCR. For sequencing, an Illumina HiSeq 2500 was employed. Unique molecular identifiers were incorporated into TCR beta cDNA libraries to reduce PCR and sequencing biases. TCRdb redid the processing of the public reads, applying fastp at Q25 and MiXCR, and retained in-frame beta chains. Every CDR3 protein is listed once, alongside the most common genes and DNA of its rows. Counted in this sample were about 820,000 distinct CDR3 sequences; roughly 58% of them appeared once. Clones ranked in the top ten supply 4.6% of the sample. Their target antigens are unknown. Overall results and qualifications from the work: Patients showed significantly higher frequencies than controls for a few TRBV segments, among them TRBV5-6, TRBV5-1 and TRBV20-1.

Sequencing was performed on blood. The receptors shown here come from a girl aged 10-17 years with multiple sclerosis.

The gene calls are TRBV29-1 and TRBJ2-5, with TRBD2 identical over 12 bases. V shed 4 bases, J shed 4 bases, and the junction held 7 bases outside the gene matches. Germline V gene lookup returns CDR1 SQVTM and CDR2 ANQGSEA. The CDR3 runs to 15 residues. In DNA form, the CDR3 reads TGCAGCGTTGGCCGGAGACTAGCGGGAGTAGAGACCCAGTACTTC. It translates to CSVGRRLAGVETQYF.

The V gene is TRBV5-1, the J gene TRBJ1-2; D is unresolved. Germline V CDR1 and CDR2: SGHRS, YFSETQ. This CDR3 has 14 residues. V lost 0 bases to trimming and J lost 6 bases, with 12 bases between them. DNA of the CDR3: TGCGCCAGCAGCTTGGACGGGGTGGTCAATGGCTACACCTTC. It specifies CASSLDGVVNGYTF.

The chain uses TRBV5-1 and TRBJ2-7; D gene unclear. Between the trimmed V and J ends, which lost 0 bases and 5 bases, there was a span of 12 bases. The germline V gene encodes CDR1 SGHRS and CDR2 YFSETQ. The CDR3 extends over 14 amino acids. CDR3 nucleotide sequence: TGCGCCAGCAGCTTGGGGGTGGTAGGGAACGAGCAGTACTTC. Translation: CASSLGVVGNEQYF.

This chain uses TRBV5-6 with TRBJ2-7, with D perhaps TRBD1 (6 bases). V was trimmed by 4 bases and J by 1 base, leaving 9 bases between them. CDR3 size: 13 residues. Germline V CDR1 and CDR2: SGHDT, YYEEEE. CDR3 DNA: TGTGCCAGCAGCGGACAGCCATCCTACGAGCAGTACTTC. It encodes CASSGQPSYEQYF.

J is TRBJ2-1 and V is TRBV12-3 or TRBV12-4, with 8 bases identical to TRBD1. V trimming: 7 bases; J trimming: 2 bases; junction bases outside the gene matches: 4. The CDR3 extends over 14 amino acids. The CDR3 nucleotides read TGTGCCAGCAATGACAGGGGTCCCTACAATGAGCAGTTCTTC. Protein: CASNDRGPYNEQFF.

The V gene is TRBV20-1, the J gene TRBJ1-5; TRBD1 matches at 10 bases. The CDR3 loop spans 14 amino acids. With V trimmed by 1 base and J by 8 bases, 5 bases remained unmatched. Germline V gene sequence: CDR1 DFQATT, CDR2 SNEGSKA (reference sequence). CDR3 protein: CSARGTGGWKPQHF. Written as DNA, the CDR3 is TGCAGTGCTAGAGGGACAGGGGGATGGAAGCCCCAGCATTTT.

The chain recombines TRBV18 with TRBJ1-2, with D unresolved. This CDR3 region has 15 residues. Germline loops: CDR1 KGHSH, CDR2 LQKENI. The V gene lost 1 base and the J gene lost 3 bases, with 12 bases spanning the gap. The CDR3 sequence: CASSPRSGQDYGYTF. In DNA form, the CDR3 reads TGTGCCAGCTCACCACGTTCCGGCCAAGACTATGGCTACACCTTC.

This clonotype turned up a few times. The rearrangement uses TRBV29-1 and TRBJ2-7, with TRBD1 matching over 9 bases. The V gene end was trimmed by 7 bases and the J gene end by 3 bases; junction bases not matched to a gene: 4. CDR1 is SQVTM, CDR2 ANQGSEA, per germline. The CDR3 runs to 12 residues. The CDR3 DNA sequence: TGCAGCGCGGGGACAGGGATCTACGAGCAGTACTTC. This translates into CSAGTGIYEQYF.

This chain uses TRBV21-1 with TRBJ2-7; the D segment call TRBD1 is taken from the table without a DNA check. TRBV21-1 represents a pseudogene. The CDR3 contains 18 residues. CDR3: CASSSRDRGSCCYNEQYF. The CDR3 DNA reads as TGTGCCAGCAGCAGCCGGGACAGGGGTTCGTGTTGCTACAATGAGCAGTACTTC.

The V gene is TRBV14, the J gene TRBJ2-3, with TRBD2 as a possible D gene (6 bases). CDR3 length equals 16 residues. Germline V gene lookup returns CDR1 SGHDN and CDR2 FVKESK. Trimming left V 3 bases short and J 0 bases short, with 13 bases between. CDR3 loop: CASSHNGGSSTDTQYF. CDR3 nucleotides: TGTGCCAGCAGCCACAATGGGGGGTCGAGCACAGATACGCAGTATTTT.

This clonotype turned up a few times. This rearrangement joins TRBV5-4 to TRBJ2-5; 9 bases align to TRBD2. The last part of the DNA fits TRBJ2-7 better; the J call may be wrong. CDR3 size: 15 residues. CDR1 and CDR2 (germline): SGHNT, YYREEE (reference sequence). The CDR3 DNA reads as TGTGCCAGCAGCTTGGTCCCTAGCGGGAATGACGAGCAGTACTTC. Amino acids: CASSLVPSGNDEQYF.

This CDR3 is CASSPLQGLGQETQYF. CDR3 nucleotide sequence: TGTGCCAGCAGTCCACTACAGGGTTTGGGCCAAGAGACCCAGTACTTC. This chain links TRBV6-1 with TRBJ2-5; D is possibly TRBD1 (6 bases). The CDR3 runs 16 residues. The germline V gene encodes CDR1 MNHNS and CDR2 SASEGT. With 5 bases removed from V and 1 base from J, the gap between germline ends came to 17 bases.

V and J are TRBV5-5 and TRBJ1-6, with a tentative D call TRBD1 (5 bases). Germline values: CDR1 SGHKS, CDR2 YYEKEE (reference sequence). The CDR3 runs 16 residues. The ends were cut back, 0 bases at V and 4 bases at J, with 11 bases in the middle. The CDR3: CASSLGGPGYNSPLHF. In DNA form, the CDR3 reads TGTGCCAGCAGCTTGGGGGGACCGGGTTATAATTCACCCCTCCACTTT.

This clonotype turned up a few times. The genes are TRBV20-1 and TRBJ2-1, with 10 bases aligning to TRBD2. This CDR3 has 15 residues. Germline V lookup: CDR1 DFQATT, CDR2 SNEGSKA (reference sequence). With V trimmed by 0 bases and J by 9 bases, 8 bases remained unmatched. CDR3 amino acids: CSARDQREGASEQFF. Written as DNA, the CDR3 is TGCAGTGCTAGAGATCAGCGGGAGGGGGCAAGTGAGCAGTTCTTC.

The CDR3 loop reads CASSFGTSGYEQYF. In nucleotides, the CDR3 is TGCGCCAGCAGCTTTGGGACTAGCGGCTACGAGCAGTACTTC. The chain is built from TRBV5-1 and TRBJ2-7; 11 bases map to TRBD2. Losses at the gene ends were 2 bases for V and 3 bases for J; bases not matched to a gene: 1. The length of the CDR3 is 14 residues. The germline CDR1 and CDR2 sequences are SGHRS and YFSETQ.

The chain links TRBV4-2 to TRBJ2-3, with no clear D. The germline gives CDR1 LGHNA, CDR2 YNFKEQ. V lost 0 bases to trimming and J lost 4 bases, with 5 bases between them. The CDR3 covers 13 residues. CDR3 sequence reads: CASSQEPADTQYF. The CDR3 DNA reads as TGTGCCAGCAGCCAAGAACCCGCAGATACGCAGTATTTT.

V and J are TRBV5-1 and TRBJ2-4; D not certain. The CDR3 has 13 amino acids. Trimming cost V 0 bases and J 3 bases, with 4 bases left between them. The germline V gene encodes CDR1 SGHRS and CDR2 YFSETQ. CDR3 sequence reads: CASSLGDKNIQYF. The CDR3 nucleotides read TGCGCCAGCAGCTTGGGTGACAAAAACATTCAGTACTTC.

The V call is TRBV10-3, the J call TRBJ1-4; possible D gene TRBD1, 5 bases. The CDR3 has 13 residues. CDR1 ENHRY and CDR2 SYGVKD come from the germline V gene. Trimming cost V 8 bases and J 6 bases, with 13 bases left between them. CDR3 sequence (DNA): TGTGCCATCCGAGAAGGGGAATATGAAAAACTGTTTTTT. Translating it yields CAIREGEYEKLFF.

The chain is built from TRBV5-1 and TRBJ1-2; D remains unclear. V was trimmed by 2 bases and J by 1 base, leaving 9 bases between them. There are 14 residues in the CDR3. In germline, CDR1 is SGHRS, CDR2 YFSETQ. CDR3 DNA sequence: TGCGCCAGCAGCTTAACAGCCGTTAACTATGGCTACACCTTC. It translates to CASSLTAVNYGYTF.

The V call is TRBV9, the J call TRBJ2-4; D might be TRBD1 or TRBD2, each matching 5 bases. With the DNA end fitting TRBJ2-7 better, the J assignment may be wrong. CDR1 is SGDLS and CDR2 is YYNGEE in the germline V gene. This CDR3 contains 14 residues. CDR3 nucleotides: TGTGCCAGCAGCGTAGGAGGGGCAGAAAACGAGCAGTACTTC. Amino acids: CASSVGGAENEQYF.

The CDR3 sequence: CTNSRVRGSSTDTQYF. DNA of the CDR3: TGTACCAACAGCCGTGTTCGCGGGTCTAGCACAGATACGCAGTATTTT. The V and J genes are TRBV7-9 and TRBJ2-3, with a tentative D call TRBD2 (5 bases). Germline V CDR1 and CDR2: SEHNR, FQNEAQ (reference sequence). The length of the CDR3 is 16 residues.

The V and J genes are TRBV2 and TRBJ1-2; TRBD1 is a possible D gene (6 bases). The CDR3 consists of 14 residues. Germline CDR1 SNHLY, CDR2 FYNNEI. Trimming cost V 6 bases and J 2 bases, with 13 bases left between them. CDR3 nucleotides: TGTGCCAGCAGGTACTCGGGGGCAAACTATGGCTACACCTTC. It encodes CASRYSGANYGYTF.

This clonotype was seen repeatedly, ten times or more. The V and J genes are TRBV5-1 and TRBJ2-3, with 9 bases matching TRBD2. CDR1 is SGHRS, CDR2 YFSETQ, per germline. The CDR3 extends over 15 amino acids. Trimming at V came to 0 bases and at J to 1 base, leaving 0 bases not matched to a gene. CDR3: CASSLASGGTDTQYF. For the CDR3, the DNA is TGCGCCAGCAGCTTGGCTAGCGGGGGCACAGATACGCAGTATTTT.

The chain's CDR3 is CASSRPQAGTNYGYTF. The CDR3 DNA follows: TGTGCCAGCAGCCGTCCCCAGGCAGGGACTAACTATGGCTACACCTTC. This chain connects TRBV21-1 to TRBJ1-2; no DNA check was done on the table's D call, TRBD1. TRBV21-1 is described as a pseudogene. The CDR3 is made up of 16 amino acids.